Presented here are 17 T cell receptor beta chains from one specimen sequenced in a study of blood T cell repertoires in COVID-19 (dated by TCRdb to between 2020 and 2021). The library came from the immunoSEQ multiplex PCR assay. TCRdb retrieved this table from immuneACCESS and kept in-frame rearrangements only. Not all clones are present; in checked studies, unresolved V genes account for under half, and no reason is known for the remainder. Recorded for this sample are roughly 340,000 clones; about 90% of them occurred a single time. Of the sample, approximately 1.8% is held by the ten largest clones. Sequenced input: PBMCs or T cells enriched from blood (not recorded which). These receptors were collected from a man aged 40-55 years in a cohort exposed to, infected with or recovered from COVID-19 (not recorded which).

The chain has TRBV15 and TRBJ2-5, with 8 nucleotides matching TRBD1. Per germline, CDR1 LNHNV and CDR2 YYDKDF (reference sequence). After removal of 2 bases from V and 3 bases from J, the junction contained 2 bases not matched to a gene. The CDR3 has 14 amino acids. CDR3: CATSRKTGEETQYF. CDR3 DNA: TGTGCCACCAGCAGAAAGACAGGGGAAGAGACCCAGTACTTC.

CDR3 residues: CASSRGGAGELFF. As DNA, the CDR3 is TGTGCCAGCAGCCGCGGGGGGGCCGGGGAGCTGTTTTTT. The rearrangement joins TRBV7-8 to TRBJ2-2, with 9 bases identical to TRBD2. V lost 5 bases to trimming and J lost 6 bases; unmatched junction nucleotides: 1. CDR1 SGHVS and CDR2 FQNEAQ come from the germline V gene. CDR3 size: 13 residues.

This clone showed up just a few times. This chain uses TRBV6-4 with TRBJ2-2, with TRBD1 matching over 7 bases. Trimming removed 6 bases from V and 4 bases from J; junction bases left unmatched: 8. This CDR3 has 15 residues. Germline V lookup: CDR1 MRHNA, CDR2 SNTAGT. The CDR3 DNA reads as TGTGCCAGCAGCAAGACAGGGTCGGCCACCGGGGAGCTGTTTTTT. It encodes CASSKTGSATGELFF.

The V gene is TRBV5-1, the J gene TRBJ1-2, with unresolved D. Per germline, CDR1 SGHRS and CDR2 YFSETQ. V lost 0 bases and J lost 8, with 11 bases in between. The CDR3 has 13 amino acids. The CDR3 bases are TGCGCCAGCAGCTTGGAGTCAGGTAGAGGCTACACCTTC. Translation: CASSLESGRGYTF.

Only one count was recorded for this clone. This sequence joins TRBV19 and TRBJ1-1, with a possible D match to TRBD1 (5 bases). Germline CDR1 and CDR2: LNHDA and SQIVND (reference sequence). The CDR3 sequence is 16 residues long. V was clipped by 3 bases and J by 0 bases, with 14 bases between them. The CDR3 sequence: CASSIRGRTLNTEAFF. The DNA of the CDR3 is TGTGCCAGTAGTATTAGGGGCCGTACCTTGAACACTGAAGCTTTCTTT.

J is TRBJ1-5 and V is TRBV28; D is ambiguous. V lost 1 base, J lost 5 bases, and 15 bases lay in between. Germline-derived CDR1 and CDR2 are MDHEN and SYDVKM. This CDR3 is 16 amino acids long. CDR3 DNA sequence: TGTGCCAGCAGTTTATTGGTGTGGGCAGAAGATCAGCCCCAGCATTTT. Translation: CASSLLVWAEDQPQHF. Supplemented by reference TRBV28 and TRBJ1-5, the full variable domain reads DVKVTQSSRYLVKRTGEKVFLECVQDMDHENMFWYRQDPGLGLRLIYFSYDVKMKEKGDIPEGYSVSREKKERFSLILESASTNQTSMYLCASSLLVWAEDQPQHFGDGTRLSIL.

V and J are TRBV25-1 and TRBJ2-3; 11 positions match TRBD2. Germline V gives CDR1 MGHDK, CDR2 SYGVNS. This CDR3 spans 18 amino acids. V shed 6 bases and J 0 bases; nucleotides not matched to a gene: 11. The CDR3 reads CASSAPLGLADSTDTQYF. The CDR3 DNA sequence: TGTGCCAGCAGCGCCCCTTTGGGACTAGCGGATAGCACAGATACGCAGTATTTT.

This CDR3 reads CASSPRTGGVAEAFF. As DNA, the CDR3 is TGTGCCAGCAGCCCGAGGACAGGGGGGGTGGCTGAAGCTTTCTTT. This chain connects TRBV11-2 to TRBJ1-1; the match to TRBD1 covers 10 bases. Germline trimming cut 5 bases from V and 6 bases from J; bases unmatched to any gene: 9. CDR1 and CDR2 from the germline V gene are SGHAT and FQNNGV. CDR3 length: 15 amino acids. Supplemented by reference TRBV11-2 and TRBJ1-1, the full variable domain reads EAGVAQSPRYKIIEKRQSVAFWCNPISGHATLYWYQQILGQGPKLLIQFQNNGVVDDSQLPKDRFSAERLKGVDSTLKIQPAKLEDSAVYLCASSPRTGGVAEAFFGQGTRLTVV.

The count of this clone is one. This chain uses TRBV9 with TRBJ2-7; 8 bases are a match to TRBD1. Germline-derived CDR1 and CDR2 are SGDLS and YYNGEE. V dropped 4 bases and J dropped 5; count of bases not matched to a gene: 8. The CDR3 has 14 residues. The CDR3 coding sequence is TGTGCCAGCAGCCAAAGGACAGGGTTCGACGAGCAGTACTTC. Its translation: CASSQRTGFDEQYF.

V gene TRBV11-2 combines with J gene TRBJ1-1, with D unresolved. This CDR3 is 13 amino acids long. Per the germline V gene, CDR1 is SGHAT and CDR2 is FQNNGV. The V end was cut by 1 base, the J end by 4 bases, with 7 bases between. The CDR3 spells CASSLAYGTEAFF. The CDR3 nucleotides are TGTGCCAGCAGCTTAGCCTACGGCACTGAAGCTTTCTTT.

The gene calls are TRBV5-1 and TRBJ1-3, with 10 positions matching TRBD1. V was clipped by 4 bases and J by 4 bases; unmatched bases: 5. CDR3 length equals 15 residues. CDR1 and CDR2 from the germline V gene are SGHRS and YFSETQ. CDR3 region: CASSLRQGAGNTIYF. The CDR3 DNA reads as TGCGCCAGCAGCCTAAGACAGGGGGCAGGAAACACCATATATTTT.

Points on this clone: Other DNA sequences of this sample code for an identical CDR3. The chain combines TRBV11-2 with TRBJ2-2, with D perhaps matching TRBD1 (6 bases). V lost 4 bases to trimming and J lost 5 bases, with 8 bases between them. This CDR3 has 13 amino acids. Germline V lookup: CDR1 SGHAT, CDR2 FQNNGV. The CDR3 region is CASSSDRTGELFF. As DNA, the CDR3 is TGTGCCAGCAGCTCCGACAGGACCGGGGAGCTGTTTTTT.

The chain is built from TRBV11-1 and TRBJ2-6; the D gene is possibly TRBD2 (5 bases). CDR1 and CDR2 from the germline V gene are SGHAT and FQDESV (reference sequence). V lost 10 bases, J lost 3 bases, and 10 bases lay in between. There are 13 residues in the CDR3. CDR3 sequence: CATRGYGANVLTF. CDR3 in DNA: TGTGCCACCCGCGGGTATGGGGCCAACGTCCTGACTTTC. The full variable domain, in which reference TRBV11-1 and TRBJ2-6 provide the parts outside the CDR3, is EAEVAQSPRYKITEKSQAVAFWCDPISGHATLYWYRQILGQGPELLVQFQDESVVDDSQLPKDRFSAERLKGVDSTLKIQPAELGDSAMYLCATRGYGANVLTFGAGSRLTVL.

This clone was picked up one time. The rearrangement joins TRBV2 to TRBJ1-4; D gene unclear. Trimming pared 4 bases from V and 8 bases from J, leaving 17 bases between. This CDR3 region has 15 residues. The germline gives CDR1 SNHLY, CDR2 FYNNEI. CDR3 sequence reads: CASSGGWVSNEKLFF. DNA of the CDR3: TGTGCCAGCAGTGGAGGGTGGGTCTCAAACGAAAAACTGTTTTTT.

This clone appeared a single time. This chain links TRBV3-1 (or the pseudogene TRBV3-2) with TRBJ1-3; D perhaps matches TRBD1 (6 bases). Trimming took 4 bases from V and 4 from J, leaving 17 bases between them. The V gene's germline CDR1 is LGHDT and CDR2 YNNKEL (reference sequence). The CDR3 loop spans 16 amino acids. The CDR3 bases are TGTGCCAGCAGCCGAAATCTACAGGGTACAGGAAACACCATATATTTT. Residues: CASSRNLQGTGNTIYF.

The J gene is TRBJ1-1, the V gene TRBV30; no clear D gene. Germline assignment: CDR1 GTSNPN and CDR2 SVGIG (reference sequence). This CDR3 comprises 13 residues. V gave up 0 bases and J gave up 5 bases, with 10 bases separating them. The CDR3 loop is CAWSVLRSTEAFF. The CDR3 region has the DNA TGTGCCTGGAGTGTACTAAGGAGTACTGAAGCTTTCTTT. The full variable domain, in which reference TRBV30 and TRBJ1-1 provide the parts outside the CDR3, is SQTIHQWPATLVQPVGSPLSLECTVEGTSNPNLYWYRQAAGRGLQLLFYSVGIGQISSEVPQNLSASRPQDRQFILSSKKLLLSDSGFYLCAWSVLRSTEAFFGQGTRLTVV.

The V call is TRBV7-2, the J call TRBJ2-3, with D maybe TRBD2 (5 bases). This CDR3 region has 16 residues. Germline lookup yields CDR1 SGHTA and CDR2 FQGNSA. The V end lost 1 base, the J end lost 6 bases, and 17 bases lay between the germline ends. CDR3 amino acids: CASSLVPARGLDTQYF. DNA of the CDR3: TGTGCCAGCAGCTTAGTACCAGCCCGAGGGTTGGATACGCAGTATTTT.